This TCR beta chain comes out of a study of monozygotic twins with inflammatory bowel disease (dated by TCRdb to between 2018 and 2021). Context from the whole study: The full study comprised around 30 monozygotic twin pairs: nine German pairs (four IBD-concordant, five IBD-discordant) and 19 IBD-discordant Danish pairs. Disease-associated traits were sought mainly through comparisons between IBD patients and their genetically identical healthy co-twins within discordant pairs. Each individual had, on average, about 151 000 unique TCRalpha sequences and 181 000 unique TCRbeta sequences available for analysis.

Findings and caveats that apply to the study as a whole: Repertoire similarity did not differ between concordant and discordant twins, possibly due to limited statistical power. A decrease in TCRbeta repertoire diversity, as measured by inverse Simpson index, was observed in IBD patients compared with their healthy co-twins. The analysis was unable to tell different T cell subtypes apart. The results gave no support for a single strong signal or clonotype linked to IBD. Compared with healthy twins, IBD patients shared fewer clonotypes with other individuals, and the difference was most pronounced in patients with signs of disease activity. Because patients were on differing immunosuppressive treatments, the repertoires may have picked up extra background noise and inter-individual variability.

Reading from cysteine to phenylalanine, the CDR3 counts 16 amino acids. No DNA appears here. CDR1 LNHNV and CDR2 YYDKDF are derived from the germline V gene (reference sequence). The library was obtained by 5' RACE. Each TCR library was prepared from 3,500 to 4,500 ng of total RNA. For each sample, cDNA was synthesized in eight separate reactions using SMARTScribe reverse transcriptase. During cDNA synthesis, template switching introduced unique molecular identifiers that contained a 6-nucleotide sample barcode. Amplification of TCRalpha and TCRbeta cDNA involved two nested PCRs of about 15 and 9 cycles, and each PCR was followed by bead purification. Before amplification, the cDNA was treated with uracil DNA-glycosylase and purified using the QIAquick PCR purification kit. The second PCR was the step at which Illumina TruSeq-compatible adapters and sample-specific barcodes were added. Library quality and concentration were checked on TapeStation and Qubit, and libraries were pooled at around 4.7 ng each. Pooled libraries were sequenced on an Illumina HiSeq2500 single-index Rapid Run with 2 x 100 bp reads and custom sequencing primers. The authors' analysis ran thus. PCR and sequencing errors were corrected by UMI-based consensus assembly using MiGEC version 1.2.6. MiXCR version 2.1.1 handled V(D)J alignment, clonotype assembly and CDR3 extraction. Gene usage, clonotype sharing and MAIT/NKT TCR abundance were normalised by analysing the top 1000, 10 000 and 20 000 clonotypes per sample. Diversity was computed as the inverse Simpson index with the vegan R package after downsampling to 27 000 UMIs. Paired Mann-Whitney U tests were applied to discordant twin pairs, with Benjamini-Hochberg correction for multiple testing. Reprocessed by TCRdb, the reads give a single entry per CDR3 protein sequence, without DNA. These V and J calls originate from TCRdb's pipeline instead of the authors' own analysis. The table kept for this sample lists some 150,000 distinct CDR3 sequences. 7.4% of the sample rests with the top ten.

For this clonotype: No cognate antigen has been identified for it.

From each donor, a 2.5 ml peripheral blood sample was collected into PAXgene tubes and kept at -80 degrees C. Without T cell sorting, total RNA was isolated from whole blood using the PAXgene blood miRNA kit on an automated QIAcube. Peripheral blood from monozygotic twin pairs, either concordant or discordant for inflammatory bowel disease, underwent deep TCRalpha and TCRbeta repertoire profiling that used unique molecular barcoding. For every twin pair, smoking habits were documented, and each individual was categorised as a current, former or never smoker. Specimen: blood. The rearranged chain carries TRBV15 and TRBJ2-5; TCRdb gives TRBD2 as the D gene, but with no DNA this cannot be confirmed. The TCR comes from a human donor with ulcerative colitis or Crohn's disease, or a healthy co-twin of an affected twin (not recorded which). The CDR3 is CATSRLAGSRGETQYF.